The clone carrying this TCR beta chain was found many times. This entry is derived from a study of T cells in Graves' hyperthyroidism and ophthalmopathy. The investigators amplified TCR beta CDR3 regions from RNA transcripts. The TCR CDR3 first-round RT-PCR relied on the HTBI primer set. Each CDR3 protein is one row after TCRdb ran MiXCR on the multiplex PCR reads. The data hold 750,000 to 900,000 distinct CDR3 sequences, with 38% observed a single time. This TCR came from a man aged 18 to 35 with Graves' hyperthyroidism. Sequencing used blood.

Here the CDR3 reads CASSLSSEAFF. CDR3 nucleotides: TGTGCCAGCAGCTTGAGTTCTGAAGCTTTCTTT. The chain carries TRBV11-3 and TRBJ1-1; D gene ambiguous. Germline CDR1 and CDR2: SGHNT and YENEEA. This CDR3 has 11 amino acids. The V end was cut by 3 bases, the J end by 6 bases, with 5 bases between.